Detailed here is one T cell receptor beta chain. Its antigen is not identified. These data belong to a study of beta chain features in type 1 diabetes. Whole-study findings and limits: Type 1 diabetes patients had moderately but significantly shorter TCRB CDR3s in all four CD4+ subsets. Researchers could not determine here whether HLA type influences TCRB rearrangement.

Germline lookup yields CDR1 MDHEN and CDR2 SYDVKM. Trimming cost V 2 bases and J 5 bases, with 3 bases left between them. The CDR3 covers 11 residues. As every portion of the isolated RNA was reverse transcribed, the sequencing read expressed TCRB transcripts. Libraries were prepared by immunoSEQ multiplex PCR; TCRdb keeps only in-frame clonotypes and omits some of them. The sample holds nearly 350,000 clones, around 8.5% seen once. The TCR comes from a man aged 30-40 years with type 1 diabetes. The specimen sequenced was central memory CD4+ T cells from blood. V gene TRBV28 combines with J gene TRBJ1-2; D is unresolved. Written as DNA, the CDR3 is TGTGCCAGCAGTTTAACGTATGGCTACACCTTC. It yields the protein CASSLTYGYTF.